The clone carrying this T cell receptor (beta chain) was detected only once. The antigen remains undetermined. With a J-beta primer mix and a sample-barcoded 5' primer, a second PCR ran 7 to 11 cycles. From the 5' RACE reads, TCRdb called clonotypes with MiXCR, one entry per CDR3 protein. The sample holds hundreds of thousands of distinct CDR3 sequences, approximately 43% seen once. The data stem from a study of blood T cells in healthy people across ages. CDR1 is MNHNS and CDR2 is SASEGT in the germline V gene. The CDR3 is 15 residues long. V gave up 5 bases and J gave up 3 bases; unmatched junction bases: 4. General study findings and limits: Investigators treated diversity estimates from one million T cells as underestimates.

This receptor was obtained from a woman aged 55-75 years in good health. The gene calls are TRBV6-1 and TRBJ2-6; 7 bases align to TRBD2. The sequencing input was blood. The CDR3 loop reads CASSPSGGGANVLTF. The DNA for the CDR3 is TGTGCCAGCAGTCCCTCGGGGGGTGGGGCCAACGTCCTGACTTTC.